The clone carrying this T cell receptor beta chain was observed at least ten times. The antigen is unknown. Construction of TCR beta libraries relied on iRepertoire HTBI primers and on Arm-PCR targeting CDR3 regions. Via MiXCR, TCRdb re-called the multiplex PCR reads, giving one row per CDR3 protein. The table includes hundreds of thousands of distinct CDR3 sequences, 21% detected once. This specimen comes from a study of regulatory T cells in long-lasting Graves disease. The time point here: persistent/refractory GD, antithyroid drugs over 5 years with positive TRAb. Following extraction of RNA from PBMCs, that RNA was used to make the TCR library. The diagnosis of Graves' disease used American Thyroid Association guidelines. Nine-milliliter peripheral blood samples went into EDTA tubes. General study points: A limited number of samples was an acknowledged limitation.

The V gene lost 3 bases and the J gene lost 2 bases, with 13 bases spanning the gap. Per the germline V gene, CDR1 is KGHSH and CDR2 is LQKENI. CDR3 length equals 15 residues. The sample in question was peripheral blood mononuclear cells (PBMCs), obtained when the disease was refractory, from a patient treated with antithyroid drugs. V usage is TRBV18 and J usage is TRBJ2-5; no clear D gene. The clonotype comes from a female donor with Graves disease. As DNA, the CDR3 is TGTGCCAGCTCACCGTATCGTGAAGGGCAAGAGACCCAGTACTTC. This gives the protein CASSPYREGQETQYF.